Shown below are 14 T cell receptor beta chains from a single sample sequenced in a study of T cell changes during pregnancy in multiple sclerosis (dated by TCRdb to the late 2010s). Receptor libraries were prepared by the immunoSEQ multiplex PCR assay. Here the immuneACCESS table is served through TCRdb, limited to in-frame sequences with V and J called. Missing clones are a known gap in these copies; in checked studies unresolved V genes cover under half, and the rest lacks a known reason. The table for this sample lists over 60,000 clones; 85% to 95% of them were counted only once. The ten largest make up over 0.8% of the sample. The sequenced sample was peripheral blood, obtained in the first trimester of pregnancy. The receptors shown here come from a female donor with multiple sclerosis, enrolled in a pregnancy study.

The chain joins TRBV2 to TRBJ2-5, with TRBD2 matching over 9 bases. The trim removed 1 base at V and 5 bases at J, leaving 8 bases unmatched. The CDR3 sequence is 16 residues long. Germline V CDR1 and CDR2: SNHLY, FYNNEI. The CDR3 reads CASSEGGAGGVETQYF. CDR3 nucleotide sequence: TGTGCCAGCAGTGAAGGGGGAGCGGGAGGAGTGGAGACCCAGTACTTC. The full variable domain, its missing parts supplied by reference TRBV2 and TRBJ2-5, is EPEVTQTPSHQVTQMGQEVILRCVPISNHLYFYWYRQILGQKVEFLVSFYNNEISEKSEIFDDQFSVERPDGSNFTLKIRSTKLEDSAMYFCASSEGGAGGVETQYFGPGTRLLVL.

V usage is TRBV10-1 and J usage is TRBJ1-1, with D maybe TRBD1 (6 bases). The CDR3 is 16 amino acids. Germline CDR1 reads WNHNN; CDR2 reads SYGVQD (reference sequence). V gave up 1 base and J gave up 0 bases, with 12 bases separating them. For the CDR3, the DNA is TGCGCCAGCAGTGAGTGGAAGCGGGACATGAACACTGAAGCTTTCTTT. Translating gives CASSEWKRDMNTEAFF.

The V and J genes are TRBV7-9 and TRBJ1-1; 8 positions match TRBD1. CDR3 length: 13 residues. Germline loops: CDR1 SEHNR, CDR2 FQNEAQ (reference sequence). V was pared by 1 base and J by 10 bases, with 5 bases of the junction left unmatched. The CDR3, as DNA: TGTGCCAGCAGCTTAGGGCGAGACAGGGGAGCTTTCTTT. This translates into CASSLGRDRGAFF.

The rearrangement joins TRBV5-1 to TRBJ1-4; D not resolved. This CDR3 has 15 amino acids. Germline-derived CDR1 and CDR2 are SGHRS and YFSETQ. V was cut by 4 bases and J by 1 base, with 11 bases left in between. The CDR3 region is CASSIMERTNEKLFF. Written as DNA, the CDR3 is TGCGCCAGCAGCATTATGGAGAGAACTAATGAAAAACTGTTTTTT.

The chain recombines TRBV20-1 with TRBJ2-7; a weak D match, TRBD2 (5 bases). Germline V gene data show CDR1 as DFQATT and CDR2 as SNEGSKA (reference sequence). Trimming cost V 1 base and J 6 bases, with 7 bases left between them. This CDR3 is built from 11 residues. CDR3 loop: CSARGRGEQYF. The CDR3 DNA reads as TGCAGTGCTAGAGGTCGGGGCGAGCAGTACTTC.

The chain carries TRBV28 and TRBJ1-2; D uncertain. The germline CDR1 and CDR2 sequences are MDHEN and SYDVKM. The ends were cut back, 7 bases at V and 4 bases at J, with 13 bases in the middle. CDR3 length: 13 amino acids. For the CDR3, the DNA is TGTGCCAGCACTTTGACGGGGTCCTATGGCTACACCTTC. Amino acid sequence: CASTLTGSYGYTF.

The V gene is TRBV5-1, the J gene TRBJ2-7, with D possibly being TRBD2 (6 bases). Trimming cost V 5 bases and J 7 bases, with 22 bases left between them. The CDR3 runs 15 residues. Germline CDR1 and CDR2: SGHRS and YFSETQ. The CDR3: CASSDKIAANWEQYF. CDR3 DNA: TGCGCCAGCAGTGACAAAATAGCGGCGAATTGGGAGCAGTACTTC.

The chain is built from TRBV4-2 and TRBJ2-4; D unclear. Germline-derived CDR1 and CDR2 are LGHNA and YNFKEQ. V lost 0 bases and J 0 bases, leaving 6 bases between the germline ends. The CDR3 covers 15 residues. The CDR3 bases are TGTGCCAGCAGCCAAGATGGCCTAGCCAAAAACATTCAGTACTTC. Its protein is CASSQDGLAKNIQYF.

The chain carries TRBV18 and TRBJ1-3; D gene ambiguous. V lost 3 bases, J lost 0 bases, and 18 bases lay in between. Germline CDR1 KGHSH, CDR2 LQKENI. The CDR3 sequence is 18 residues long. CDR3 loop: CASSPPSGLPYSGNTIYF. For the CDR3, the DNA is TGTGCCAGCTCACCCCCAAGTGGGCTACCATACTCTGGAAACACCATATATTTT.

V usage is TRBV19 and J usage is TRBJ2-2; 9 bases map to TRBD2. The germline V gene encodes CDR1 LNHDA and CDR2 SQIVND (reference sequence). There are 13 residues in the CDR3. The junction had 3 bases not matched to a gene; V was cut back by 9 bases and J by 4 bases. DNA of the CDR3: TGTGCCAGCCGGACTAGCGTCACCGGGGAGCTGTTTTTT. Encoded protein: CASRTSVTGELFF.

V gene TRBV9 combines with J gene TRBJ1-2; D possibly corresponds to TRBD1 (6 bases). This CDR3 contains 14 residues. The germline V gene has CDR1 SGDLS and CDR2 YYNGEE. Trimming cost V 0 bases and J 5 bases, with 11 bases left between them. The CDR3 here is CASSVEGGPYGYTF. Here the CDR3 DNA reads TGTGCCAGCAGCGTAGAGGGGGGGCCGTATGGCTACACCTTC.

The rearrangement joins TRBV5-4 to TRBJ1-1; D unresolved. The germline V gene has CDR1 SGHNT and CDR2 YYREEE (reference sequence). V lost 2 bases and J lost 4, with 9 bases in between. This CDR3 region has 13 residues. The CDR3 protein is CASSFEGGTEAFF. For the CDR3, the DNA is TGTGCCAGCAGCTTTGAGGGAGGCACTGAAGCTTTCTTT.

The genes are TRBV18 and TRBJ1-5; 7 bases align to TRBD1. V was pared by 4 bases and J by 6 bases, with 6 bases of the junction left unmatched. Germline V CDR1 and CDR2: KGHSH, LQKENI. The CDR3 length is 14 residues. Written as DNA, the CDR3 is TGTGCCAGCTCACTTACAGGGGTAGGTCAGCCCCAGCATTTT. Protein: CASSLTGVGQPQHF.

The chain is built from TRBV5-4 and TRBJ2-5; a possible D gene is TRBD2 (5 bases). This CDR3 has 13 residues. Germline V gene sequence: CDR1 SGHNT, CDR2 YYREEE (reference sequence). V shed 1 base and J shed 2 bases, with 6 bases lying between them. The CDR3 nucleotides are TGTGCCAGCAGCTTGCGACTACAAGAGACCCAGTACTTC. This gives the protein CASSLRLQETQYF.